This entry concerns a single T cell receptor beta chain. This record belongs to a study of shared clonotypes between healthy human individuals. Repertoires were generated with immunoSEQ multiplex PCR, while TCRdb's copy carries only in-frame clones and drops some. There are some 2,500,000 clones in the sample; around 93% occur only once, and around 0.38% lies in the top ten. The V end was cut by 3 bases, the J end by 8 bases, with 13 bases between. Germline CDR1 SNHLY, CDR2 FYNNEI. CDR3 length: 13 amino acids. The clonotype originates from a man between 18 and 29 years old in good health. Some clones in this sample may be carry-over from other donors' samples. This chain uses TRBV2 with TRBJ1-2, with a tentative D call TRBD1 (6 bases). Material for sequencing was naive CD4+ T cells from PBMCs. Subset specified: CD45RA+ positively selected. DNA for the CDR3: TGTGCCAGCAGTGAGGGGGCAGGGACCGGCTACACCTTC. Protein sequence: CASSEGAGTGYTF.